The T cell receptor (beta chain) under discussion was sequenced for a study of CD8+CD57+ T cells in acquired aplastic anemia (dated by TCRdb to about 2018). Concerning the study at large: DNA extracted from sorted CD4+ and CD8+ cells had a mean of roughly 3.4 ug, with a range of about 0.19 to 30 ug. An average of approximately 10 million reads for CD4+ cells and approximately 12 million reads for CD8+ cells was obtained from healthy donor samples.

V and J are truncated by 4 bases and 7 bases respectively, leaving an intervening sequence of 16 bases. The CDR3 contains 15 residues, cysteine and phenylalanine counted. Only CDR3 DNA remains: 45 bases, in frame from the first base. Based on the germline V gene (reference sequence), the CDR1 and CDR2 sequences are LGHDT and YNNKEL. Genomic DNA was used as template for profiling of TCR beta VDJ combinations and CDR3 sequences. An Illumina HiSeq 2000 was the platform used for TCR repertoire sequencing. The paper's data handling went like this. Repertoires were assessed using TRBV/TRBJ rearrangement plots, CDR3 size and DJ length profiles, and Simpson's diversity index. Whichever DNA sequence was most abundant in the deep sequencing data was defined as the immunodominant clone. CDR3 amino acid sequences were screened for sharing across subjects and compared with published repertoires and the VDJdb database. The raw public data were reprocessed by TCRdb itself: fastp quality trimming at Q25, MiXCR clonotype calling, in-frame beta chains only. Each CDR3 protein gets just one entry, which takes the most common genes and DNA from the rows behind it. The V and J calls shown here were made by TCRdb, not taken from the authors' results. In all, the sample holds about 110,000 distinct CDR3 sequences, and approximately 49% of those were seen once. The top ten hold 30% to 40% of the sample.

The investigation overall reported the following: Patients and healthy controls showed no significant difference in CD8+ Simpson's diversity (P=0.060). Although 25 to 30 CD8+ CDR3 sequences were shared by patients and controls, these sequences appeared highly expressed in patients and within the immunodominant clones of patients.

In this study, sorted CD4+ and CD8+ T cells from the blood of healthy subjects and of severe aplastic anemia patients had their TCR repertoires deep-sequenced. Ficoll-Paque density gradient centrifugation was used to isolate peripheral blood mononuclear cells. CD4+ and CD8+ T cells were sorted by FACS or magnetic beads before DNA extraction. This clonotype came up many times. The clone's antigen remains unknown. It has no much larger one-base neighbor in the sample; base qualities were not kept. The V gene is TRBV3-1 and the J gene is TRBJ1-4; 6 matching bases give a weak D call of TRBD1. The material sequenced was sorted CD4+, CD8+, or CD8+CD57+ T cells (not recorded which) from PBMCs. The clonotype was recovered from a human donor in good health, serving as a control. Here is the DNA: TGTGCCAGCAGCCTTCGGACAGCCGGTTCTGAAAAACTGTTTTTT. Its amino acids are CASSLRTAGSEKLFF.